These T cell receptor beta chains were read from a single sample in a study of post-analysis software for immune sequencing data. TCRdb re-analysed the PCR reads in MiXCR, keeping a single row per CDR3 protein. The sample holds 750,000 to 950,000 distinct CDR3 sequences, about 57% seen once. The sample was blood. Source of these receptors: a girl aged 10-17 years with multiple sclerosis. Both conserved end residues are part of each CDR3. D genes are given only for firm matches. Rows may omit the clone size; those that give it use once, few, many or a size class.

v_call	clone_size	j_call	d_call	cdr3_aa	cdr3_nt
TRBV6-5	few	TRBJ2-7	-	CASSRTRHEQYF	TGTGCCAGCAGCCGGACAAGGCACGAGCAGTACTTC
TRBV5-1	few	TRBJ2-7	TRBD2	CASSFASGGAGSYEQYF	TGCGCCAGCAGCTTCGCTAGCGGGGGGGCTGGGTCCTACGAGCAGTACTTC
TRBV7-9	few	TRBJ1-1	-	CASSPHARDTEAFF	TGTGCCAGCAGCCCACATGCCAGGGACACTGAAGCTTTCTTT
TRBV15	-	TRBJ1-2	-	CATSTRTPGYGYTF	TGTGCCACCAGCACACGAACACCGGGCTATGGCTACACCTTC
TRBV20-1	-	TRBJ2-1	TRBD2	CSARRTSGRYEQFF	TGCAGTGCGAGGCGGACTAGCGGGAGGTATGAGCAGTTCTTC
TRBV20-1	-	TRBJ1-1	TRBD1	CSAPTGATTEAFF	TGCAGTGCCCCAACAGGGGCCACCACTGAAGCTTTCTTT
TRBV7-3	-	TRBJ2-1	-	CASSSRLVGEQFF	TGTGCCAGCAGCTCTAGACTAGTTGGTGAGCAGTTCTTC
TRBV20-1	few	TRBJ2-1	TRBD2	CSAVPGLAGAYNEQFF	TGCAGTGCTGTCCCGGGACTAGCGGGGGCCTACAATGAGCAGTTCTTC
TRBV6-1	-	TRBJ2-5	-	CASTRRPQETQYF	TGTGCCAGCACCCGGAGGCCCCAAGAGACCCAGTACTTC
TRBV29-1	-	TRBJ2-1	-	CSVAVNEQFF	TGCAGCGTCGCCGTTAATGAGCAGTTCTTC
TRBV29-1	few	TRBJ2-1	-	CSVVPVSYNEQFF	TGCAGCGTTGTGCCAGTTTCCTACAATGAGCAGTTCTTC
TRBV5-1	few	TRBJ2-5	TRBD1	CASSSPIVPDRERETQYF	TGCGCCAGCAGCTCCCCCATTGTGCCAGACAGGGAACGAGAGACCCAGTACTTC
TRBV15	-	TRBJ1-1	-	CATSRDSRTALEAFF	TGTGCCACCAGCAGAGATAGTAGGACAGCCCTTGAAGCTTTCTTT
TRBV20-1	few	TRBJ1-2	-	CSARARDYGYTF	TGCAGTGCTAGAGCCCGGGACTATGGCTACACCTTC
TRBV4-2	-	TRBJ2-5	TRBD2	CASSQLAGGRQETQYF	TGTGCCAGCAGCCAACTAGCGGGGGGCCGTCAAGAGACCCAGTACTTC
TRBV7-8	-	TRBJ2-5	TRBD2	CASSLAPGLAGVGTQYF	TGTGCCAGCAGCTTAGCCCCAGGACTAGCGGGGGTCGGGACCCAGTACTTC
TRBV4-2	-	TRBJ2-5	TRBD2	CASSRQAGTSGTQETQYF	TGTGCCAGCAGCCGACAGGCGGGAACTAGCGGGACCCAAGAGACCCAGTACTTC
TRBV6-2/TRBV6-3	-	TRBJ2-1	TRBD2	CASSYPGTSGRRPEQFF	TGTGCCAGCAGTTACCCAGGGACTAGCGGGAGGAGGCCTGAGCAGTTCTTC
TRBV5-1	-	TRBJ2-7	TRBD1	CASSLGNRGPYEQYF	TGCGCCAGCAGCTTAGGGAACAGGGGTCCCTACGAGCAGTACTTC
TRBV20-1	-	TRBJ2-7	TRBD1	CSCRGTGSDEQYF	TGCAGTTGTCGGGGGACAGGGTCGGACGAGCAGTACTTC
TRBV12-3/TRBV12-4	-	TRBJ2-2	-	CASSLAGRNTGELFF	TGTGCCAGCAGCTTGGCCGGCAGGAACACCGGGGAGCTGTTTTTT
TRBV5-5	-	TRBJ2-7	-	CASSTEFGALGRYSYEQYF	TGTGCCAGCAGCACCGAATTCGGGGCTCTTGGGAGGTACTCCTACGAGCAGTACTTC
TRBV6-5	-	TRBJ2-3	-	CASSYAIGTDTQYF	TGTGCCAGCAGTTACGCCATAGGGACAGATACGCAGTATTTT
TRBV7-9	-	TRBJ2-7	TRBD2	CASSLGESGDYEQYF	TGTGCCAGCAGTTTAGGTGAGAGCGGGGATTACGAGCAGTACTTC
TRBV29-1	few	TRBJ1-2	-	CSADFGYGYTF	TGCAGCGCCGACTTTGGCTATGGCTACACCTTC
TRBV7-9	-	TRBJ2-7	-	CASSLARGQRSYEQYF	TGTGCCAGCAGCTTAGCGAGAGGACAGCGCTCCTACGAGCAGTACTTC
TRBV20-1	-	TRBJ2-1	-	CSARDQSSYNEQFF	TGCAGTGCTAGAGACCAGAGCTCCTACAATGAGCAGTTCTTC
TRBV18	-	TRBJ2-7	TRBD2	CASSPPGLAGGGEQYF	TGTGCCAGCTCACCACCGGGCCTAGCGGGAGGAGGCGAGCAGTACTTC
TRBV5-5	-	TRBJ1-1	-	CASSLAGGPTEAFF	TGTGCCAGCAGCTTGGCGGGGGGGCCCACTGAAGCTTTCTTT
TRBV18	-	TRBJ1-4	-	CASSRPLPTNEKLFF	TGTGCCAGCTCCCGACCCTTGCCGACTAATGAAAAACTGTTTTTT
TRBV2	-	TRBJ1-5	TRBD1	CASGQGTNQPQHF	TGTGCCAGCGGACAGGGAACAAATCAGCCCCAGCATTTT
TRBV7-6	few	TRBJ2-7	TRBD2	CASSLVASGRSLPFYEQYF	TGTGCCAGCAGCTTAGTGGCTAGCGGGAGGTCTCTGCCGTTCTACGAGCAGTACTTC
TRBV6-2/TRBV6-3	-	TRBJ2-6	TRBD2	CASRTETSESGANVLTF	TGTGCCAGCAGAACCGAGACTAGCGAATCTGGGGCCAACGTCCTGACTTTC
TRBV5-5	-	TRBJ2-7	TRBD1	CASSLGQGRWEQYF	TGTGCCAGCAGCTTGGGACAGGGGCGTTGGGAGCAGTACTTC
TRBV10-3	few	TRBJ2-1	TRBD2	CAISGGTSGTGRYNEQFF	TGTGCCATCAGTGGGGGGACTAGCGGGACCGGCCGCTACAATGAGCAGTTCTTC
TRBV12-3/TRBV12-4	few	TRBJ2-7	TRBD1	CASSKGTGTYEQYF	TGTGCCAGCAGTAAGGGGACAGGGACCTACGAGCAGTACTTC
TRBV12-3/TRBV12-4	-	TRBJ2-3	TRBD2	CASTSSGAGTDTQYF	TGTGCCAGCACCTCTAGCGGGGCGGGCACAGATACGCAGTATTTT
TRBV5-1	-	TRBJ2-5	TRBD1	CASSLATGVGETQYF	TGCGCCAGCAGCTTGGCGACAGGGGTGGGAGAGACCCAGTACTTC
TRBV7-3	-	TRBJ2-6	TRBD1	CASSLDRGSGANVLTF	TGTGCCAGCAGCTTGGACAGGGGTTCCGGGGCCAACGTCCTGACTTTC
TRBV14	-	TRBJ1-1	-	CASSQDRFGYRAEAFF	TGTGCCAGCAGCCAAGATCGATTTGGCTACAGGGCAGAAGCTTTCTTT
TRBV7-3	-	TRBJ2-6	TRBD1	CASRGPTGSGANVLTF	TGTGCCAGCAGGGGTCCGACAGGGTCTGGGGCCAACGTCCTGACTTTC
TRBV6-2/TRBV6-3	few	TRBJ2-6	-	CASSYSRSRGTVSPSSGANVLTF	TGTGCCAGCAGTTACTCGAGGTCCAGGGGCACAGTTTCCCCGAGTTCTGGGGCCAACGTCCTGACTTTC
TRBV20-1	few	TRBJ2-3	TRBD2	CSARADLSGGSTDTQYF	TGCAGTGCTAGAGCTGATCTTAGCGGGGGGAGCACAGATACGCAGTATTTT